The 25 T cell receptor beta chains listed next were all sequenced from one sample in a study of T cell changes during pregnancy in multiple sclerosis. The protocol was immunoSEQ multiplex PCR, while the TCRdb copy is restricted to in-frame clones and leaves out a portion. The table has some 60,000 clones, about nine tenths seen once. Source: peripheral blood, taken in the first trimester of pregnancy. These receptors were obtained from a female donor in good health, enrolled as a control in a pregnancy study.

The chain has TRBV7-3 and TRBJ2-7; 8 nucleotides align to TRBD1. Germline CDR1 is SGHTA and CDR2 is FQGTGA. The CDR3 extends over 14 amino acids. The V segment lost 2 bases and the J segment 7 bases; nucleotides outside the gene matches: 7. CDR3 residues: CASSLGTGGREQYF. CDR3 coding DNA: TGTGCCAGCAGCTTAGGGACAGGAGGTCGAGAGCAGTACTTC.

The chain links TRBV15 to TRBJ1-4, with a weak D call TRBD1 (5 bases). CDR3 size: 16 residues. V lost 9 bases to trimming and J lost 7 bases, with 24 bases between them. Per germline, CDR1 LNHNV and CDR2 YYDKDF (reference sequence). The CDR3 DNA sequence: TGTGCCACGCAGTCCCGCAGGGCTGGGGGGAGTGAAAAACTGTTTTTT. Its translation: CATQSRRAGGSEKLFF.

This clone has only one observation. DNA of the CDR3: TGTGCCAGCAGCGTAGTAGGGGACAGGGGAAAACTGTTTTTT. Translating it yields CASSVVGDRGKLFF. The chain recombines TRBV9 with TRBJ1-4; TRBD1 matches 10 bases. The V and J ends lost 0 bases and 10 bases, in that order; junction bases with no gene match: 3. The CDR3 has 14 amino acids. CDR1 is SGDLS, CDR2 YYNGEE, per germline.

The V call is TRBV11-1, the J call TRBJ2-1, with TRBD1 matching 11 bases. This CDR3 is 17 amino acids long. The junction had 3 bases not matched to a gene; V was cut back by 0 bases and J by 2 bases. CDR1 and CDR2 from the germline V gene are SGHAT and FQDESV (reference sequence). Written as DNA, the CDR3 is TGTGCCAGCAGCTTAGCGCGGGACAGGGGGACCTACAATGAGCAGTTCTTC. This codes for CASSLARDRGTYNEQFF.

The chain couples TRBV29-1 to TRBJ1-1, with a possible D match to TRBD1 (6 bases). Trimming stripped 7 bases from V and 5 bases from J, with 14 bases between. The germline gives CDR1 SQVTM, CDR2 ANQGSEA. The CDR3 spans 12 residues. The CDR3 DNA sequence: TGCAGCGGTCACAGGGAGAAGACTGAAGCTTTCTTT. Translating it yields CSGHREKTEAFF.

The chain employs TRBV6-1 and TRBJ2-7; tentatively, D is TRBD1 (6 bases). The V gene lost 7 bases and the J gene lost 4 bases, with 8 bases spanning the gap. From germline, CDR1 is MNHNS and CDR2 SASEGT. The CDR3 has 11 amino acids. The CDR3 DNA reads as TGTGCCAGCACCCAGGGGTACGAGCAGTACTTC. Protein sequence: CASTQGYEQYF.

This clone came up a few times. The chain couples TRBV6-1 to TRBJ2-7; 7 bases are a match to TRBD1. CDR1 and CDR2 (germline): MNHNS, SASEGT. The CDR3 is 11 residues long. Trimming took 7 bases from V and 9 from J; bases not matched to a gene: 6. The CDR3, as DNA: TGTGCCAGCAACAGGGGAGTTCGGCAGTACTTC. It yields the protein CASNRGVRQYF.

V gene TRBV11-1 combines with J gene TRBJ2-5; D ambiguous. Trimming left V 4 bases short and J 5 bases short, with 14 bases between. Germline values: CDR1 SGHAT, CDR2 FQDESV (reference sequence). This CDR3 is 14 amino acids long. CDR3 nucleotides: TGTGCCAGCAGCTATCAAGCGATCGGGGAGACCCAGTACTTC. It specifies CASSYQAIGETQYF.

The CDR3 nucleotides are TGTGCCAGCAGTCCAGCAGGGGGCGATTACGAGCAGTACTTC. Translating it yields CASSPAGGDYEQYF. This chain joins TRBV28 and TRBJ2-7, with 8 bases identical to TRBD1. The CDR3 consists of 14 residues. CDR1 MDHEN and CDR2 SYDVKM come from the germline V gene. After removal of 5 bases from V and 4 bases from J, the junction contained 7 bases not matched to a gene.

V and J are TRBV7-9 and TRBJ2-5; perhaps TRBD2 as D (6 bases). This CDR3 contains 15 residues. The ends were cut back, 4 bases at V and 4 bases at J, with 16 bases in the middle. From germline, CDR1 is SEHNR and CDR2 FQNEAQ (reference sequence). This CDR3 reads CASSSHMGEAETQYF. CDR3 in DNA: TGTGCCAGCAGCTCCCATATGGGGGAGGCAGAGACCCAGTACTTC.

The V call is TRBV6-4, the J call TRBJ2-7; perhaps TRBD2 as D (5 bases). Germline CDR1 is MRHNA and CDR2 is SNTAGT. Trimming removed 4 bases at V and 0 bases at J, with 10 bases between. The CDR3 covers 14 residues. Written as DNA, the CDR3 is TGTGCCAGCAGTGTCGACTACCCCTCCTACGAGCAGTACTTC. Amino acid sequence: CASSVDYPSYEQYF.

CDR3 in amino acids: CASSRSGRQETQYF. In DNA, the CDR3 is TGCGCCAGCAGCCGTAGCGGGAGGCAAGAGACCCAGTACTTC. This chain connects TRBV5-1 to TRBJ2-5; 10 bases match TRBD2. CDR1 and CDR2 from the germline V gene are SGHRS and YFSETQ. The trim removed 4 bases at V and 2 bases at J, leaving 2 bases unmatched. CDR3 size: 14 residues.

This sequence joins TRBV9 and TRBJ2-5, with TRBD2 matching 8 bases. V was pared by 3 bases and J by 5 bases, with 12 bases of the junction left unmatched. The CDR3 length is 16 residues. Germline CDR1 reads SGDLS; CDR2 reads YYNGEE. The CDR3 reads CASSDPGGPSQETQYF. CDR3 nucleotide sequence: TGTGCCAGCAGCGACCCGGGAGGGCCCTCGCAGGAGACCCAGTACTTC. Combining the CDR3 with reference TRBV9 and TRBJ2-5 gives the whole variable domain DSGVTQTPKHLITATGQRVTLRCSPRSGDLSVYWYQQSLDQGLQFLIQYYNGEERAKGNILERFSAQQFPDLHSELNLSSLELGDSALYFCASSDPGGPSQETQYFGPGTRLLVL.

This clone was observed a single time. Other DNA sequences from this sample encode an identical CDR3 as well. The rearrangement joins TRBV7-6 to TRBJ1-1, with TRBD1 matching over 8 bases. J gave up 2 bases and V 3 bases, and 2 bases lay outside the gene matches. The CDR3 contains 14 residues. Germline CDR1 reads SGHVS; CDR2 reads FNYEAQ. The CDR3 region is CASSFGQGNTEAFF. Here the CDR3 DNA reads TGTGCCAGCAGCTTCGGACAGGGCAACACTGAAGCTTTCTTT.

In its sample, this clone was seen once. CDR3 bases: TGTGCCAGCTCACCCCGGGGACTAGCCATAATATACCAAGAGACCCAGTACTTC. It is translated as CASSPRGLAIIYQETQYF. This rearrangement joins TRBV18 to TRBJ2-5, with TRBD2 matching over 9 bases. Per the germline V gene, CDR1 is KGHSH and CDR2 is LQKENI. The CDR3 is made up of 18 amino acids. J lost 0 bases, V lost 3 bases, and 11 bases had no gene match.

This clone occurred once. The CDR3 DNA reads TGTGCCAGCAGCCGAACGGGTGGGGACAAAGAGACCCAGTACTTC. Encoded protein: CASSRTGGDKETQYF. The rearrangement links TRBV7-3 to TRBJ2-5, with D possibly TRBD1 on 6 matching bases. CDR1 is SGHTA and CDR2 is FQGTGA in the germline V gene. This CDR3 is built from 15 residues. V gave up 5 bases and J gave up 3 bases, with 16 bases separating them.

J is TRBJ1-1 and V is TRBV7-2, with 10 bases matching TRBD1. The CDR3 consists of 14 residues. Germline values: CDR1 SGHTA, CDR2 FQGNSA. Trimming removed 7 bases from V and 5 bases from J; junction bases left unmatched: 7. The CDR3 DNA sequence: TGTGCCAGCACCAGACAGGGGGCCGTGACTGAAGCTTTCTTT. As protein: CASTRQGAVTEAFF.

The chain has TRBV5-5 and TRBJ2-4; TRBD1 agrees at 7 bases. This CDR3 is built from 16 residues. CDR1 and CDR2 (germline): SGHKS, YYEKEE (reference sequence). Trimming cost V 4 bases and J 0 bases; bases outside gene matches: 7. Here the CDR3 DNA reads TGTGCCAGCAGCCCTCGACAGGGAATAGCCAAAAACATTCAGTACTTC. Translating it yields CASSPRQGIAKNIQYF.

This chain uses TRBV18 with TRBJ2-1; D call uncertain. CDR3 length: 14 residues. V was shortened by 0 bases and J by 5 bases, with 8 bases between the two germline ends. Germline V gives CDR1 KGHSH, CDR2 LQKENI. As DNA, the CDR3 is TGTGCCAGCTCACCACCATTTGAGGACAATGAGCAGTTCTTC. Protein product: CASSPPFEDNEQFF.

The CDR3 nucleotides are TGTGCCAGCAGCTCGCGGACTAGCGGGCTCCCTAATACGCAGTATTTT. Residues: CASSSRTSGLPNTQYF. The chain has TRBV7-9 and TRBJ2-3; the match to TRBD2 covers 11 bases. V lost 4 bases to trimming and J lost 7 bases; unmatched junction nucleotides: 10. Germline V gives CDR1 SEHNR, CDR2 FQNEAQ (reference sequence). This CDR3 region has 16 residues. Using reference TRBV7-9 and TRBJ2-3 for the parts outside the CDR3, the full variable domain is DTGVSQNPRHKITKRGQNVTFRCDPISEHNRLYWYRQTLGQGPEFLTYFQNEAQLEKSRLLSDRFSAERPKGSFSTLEIQRTEQGDSAMYLCASSSRTSGLPNTQYFGPGTRLTVL.

The V call is TRBV19, the J call TRBJ1-1, with 9 bases aligning to TRBD1. Unmatched junction bases numbered 2, after V lost 5 bases and J lost 1 base. The CDR3 covers 14 residues. From germline, CDR1 is LNHDA and CDR2 SQIVND (reference sequence). The CDR3 sequence: CASSVGQGNTEAFF. Written as DNA, the CDR3 is TGTGCCAGTAGTGTGGGACAGGGGAACACTGAAGCTTTCTTT.

The chain joins TRBV15 to TRBJ2-7, with TRBD2 matching over 14 bases. Unmatched junction bases numbered 14, after V lost 1 base and J lost 0 bases. CDR1 is LNHNV and CDR2 is YYDKDF in the germline V gene (reference sequence). The CDR3 totals 21 residues. The CDR3 nucleotides read TGTGCCACCAGCAGAGGGGCTCGACTAGCGGGGGGGATATTGAGCTCCTACGAGCAGTACTTC. Translating it yields CATSRGARLAGGILSSYEQYF.

V and J are TRBV4-1 and TRBJ1-2; tentatively, D is TRBD1 (5 bases). The germline V gene encodes CDR1 MGHRA and CDR2 YSYEKL. Between the trimmed V and J ends, which lost 0 bases and 7 bases, there was a span of 18 bases. The CDR3 runs 16 residues. This CDR3 reads CASSQDPSRVVAGYTF. The CDR3 coding sequence is TGCGCCAGCAGCCAAGACCCCAGCAGGGTGGTTGCTGGCTACACCTTC.

A remark on this clone: This CDR3 fails to terminate in the conserved phenylalanine or tryptophan, so it likely reflects a read error. CDR3 loop: CAWSGTRGGNLYLMGYTL. The CDR3 nucleotides are TGTGCCTGGAGTGGCACAAGAGGCGGGAACCTATATCTTATGGGCTACACCCTC. The rearrangement joins TRBV30 to TRBJ1-2, with no clear D. The germline V gene encodes CDR1 GTSNPN and CDR2 SVGIG (reference sequence). The germline V and J ends were trimmed by 1 base and 8 bases, with 29 bases remaining between them. CDR3 length equals 18 residues.

The chain recombines TRBV5-4 with TRBJ2-1, with D maybe TRBD2 (5 bases). V lost 2 bases and J lost 5, with 14 bases in between. Germline V lookup: CDR1 SGHNT, CDR2 YYREEE (reference sequence). The CDR3 totals 15 residues. The chain's CDR3 is CASSFPGLDHNEQFF. The DNA for the CDR3 is TGTGCCAGCAGCTTCCCAGGACTCGACCACAATGAGCAGTTCTTC.